This TCR beta chain was identified in a study of Ad26.COV2.S vaccination and SARS-CoV-2 variants. About the study: Into the muscle, Ad26.COV2.S was dosed once or twice, 56 days apart. Study-wide points: With respect to non-spike TCR breadth, vaccine and placebo recipients were similar.

Treatment in this sample: around 19 received Ad26.COV2.S at low or high dose, single or two shots; roughly five received placebo; per-sample allocation not given. Sampling was performed 63 days after the first vaccine or placebo injection. This clone was detected a few times. The antigen remains undetermined. The method was immunoSEQ multiplex PCR; TCRdb's version includes in-frame clones alone and lacks a portion of them. The sample has roughly 400,000 clones, 90% seen once; the top ten hold approximately 4.3%. The sequencing here drew on peripheral blood, taken in a trial of Ad26.COV2.S vaccine versus placebo. The TCR sequence derives from a person between 18 and 60 years old who received the Ad26.COV2.S COVID-19 vaccine or a placebo.

CDR3 region: CASSQGLAGNNEQFF. CDR3 DNA sequence: TGTGCCAGCAGCCAAGGGCTAGCGGGAAACAATGAGCAGTTCTTC. V and J are TRBV3-1 (or the pseudogene TRBV3-2) and TRBJ2-1, with 9 bases that match TRBD2. Unmatched junction bases numbered 3, after V lost 1 base and J lost 5 bases. Germline V gives CDR1 LGHDT, CDR2 YNNKEL (reference sequence). There are 15 residues in the CDR3.